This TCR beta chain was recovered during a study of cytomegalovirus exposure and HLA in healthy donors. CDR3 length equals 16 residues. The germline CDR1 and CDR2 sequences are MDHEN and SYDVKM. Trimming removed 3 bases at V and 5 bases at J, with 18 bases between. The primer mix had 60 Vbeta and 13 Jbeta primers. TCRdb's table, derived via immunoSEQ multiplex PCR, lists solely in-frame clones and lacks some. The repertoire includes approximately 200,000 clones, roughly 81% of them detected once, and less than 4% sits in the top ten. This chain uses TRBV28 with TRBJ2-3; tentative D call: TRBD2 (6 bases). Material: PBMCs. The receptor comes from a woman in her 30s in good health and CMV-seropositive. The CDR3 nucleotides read TGTGCCAGCAGTTTGAAGGGGAGGATCCGAGGAGATACGCAGTATTTT. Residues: CASSLKGRIRGDTQYF.